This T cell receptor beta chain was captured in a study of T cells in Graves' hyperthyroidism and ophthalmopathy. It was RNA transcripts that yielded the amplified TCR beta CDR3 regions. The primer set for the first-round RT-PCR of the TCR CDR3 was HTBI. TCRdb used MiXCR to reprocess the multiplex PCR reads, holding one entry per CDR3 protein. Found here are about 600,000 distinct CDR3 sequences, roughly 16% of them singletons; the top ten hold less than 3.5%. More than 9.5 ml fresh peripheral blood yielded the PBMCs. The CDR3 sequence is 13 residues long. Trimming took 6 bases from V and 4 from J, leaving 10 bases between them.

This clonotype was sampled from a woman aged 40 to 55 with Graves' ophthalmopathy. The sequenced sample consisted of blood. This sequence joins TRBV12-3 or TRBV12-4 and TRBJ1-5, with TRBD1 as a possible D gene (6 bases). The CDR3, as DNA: TGTGCCAGCAGGCAACAGGGAAATCAGCCCCAGCATTTT. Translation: CASRQQGNQPQHF.